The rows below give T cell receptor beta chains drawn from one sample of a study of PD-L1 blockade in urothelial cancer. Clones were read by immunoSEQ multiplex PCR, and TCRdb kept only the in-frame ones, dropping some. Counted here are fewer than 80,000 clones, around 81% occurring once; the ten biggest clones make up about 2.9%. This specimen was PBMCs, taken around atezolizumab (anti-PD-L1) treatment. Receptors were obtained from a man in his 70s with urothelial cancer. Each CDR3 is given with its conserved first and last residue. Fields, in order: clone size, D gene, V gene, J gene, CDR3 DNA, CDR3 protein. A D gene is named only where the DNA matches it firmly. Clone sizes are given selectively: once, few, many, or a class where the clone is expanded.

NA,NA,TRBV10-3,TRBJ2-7,TGTGCCATCAGTGAGCGCAGGGAAGACGAGCAGTACTTC,CAISERREDEQYF
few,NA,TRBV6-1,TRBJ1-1,TGTGCCAGTAGGAGCAGGAACACTGAAGCTTTCTTT,CASRSRNTEAFF
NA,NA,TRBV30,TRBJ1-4,TGTGCCTGGAGTTCCCCCCAGGGGCTCGGTGAAAAACTGTTTTTT,CAWSSPQGLGEKLFF
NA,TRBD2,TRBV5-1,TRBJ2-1,TGCGCCAGCAGCTTGGAACCTAGCGGCTACAGTGAGCAGTTCTTC,CASSLEPSGYSEQFF
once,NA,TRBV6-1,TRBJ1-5,TGTGCCAGCAGGGACATGAGGCAGCCCCAGCATTTT,CASRDMRQPQHF
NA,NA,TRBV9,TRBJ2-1,TGTGCCAGCAGCGCCCGACAAATTAGTCAGGTGCCCTACAATGAGCAGTTCTTC,CASSARQISQVPYNEQFF
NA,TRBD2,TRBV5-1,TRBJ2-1,TGCGCCAGCAGCTCACCCACTAGCGGGAGGGCCTTAAATGAGCAGTTCTTC,CASSSPTSGRALNEQFF
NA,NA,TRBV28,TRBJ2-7,TGTGCCAGCAGTTTGGCTGGTTTCTACGAGCAGTACTTC,CASSLAGFYEQYF
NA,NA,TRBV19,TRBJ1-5,TGTGCCAGTAGTAAAACAGGGCCAAGATTAGATAGCAATCAGCCCCAGCATTTT,CASSKTGPRLDSNQPQHF
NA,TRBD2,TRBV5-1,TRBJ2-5,TGCGCCAGCAGCTTTCAGAGCGGGGATGGGACCCAGTACTTC,CASSFQSGDGTQYF